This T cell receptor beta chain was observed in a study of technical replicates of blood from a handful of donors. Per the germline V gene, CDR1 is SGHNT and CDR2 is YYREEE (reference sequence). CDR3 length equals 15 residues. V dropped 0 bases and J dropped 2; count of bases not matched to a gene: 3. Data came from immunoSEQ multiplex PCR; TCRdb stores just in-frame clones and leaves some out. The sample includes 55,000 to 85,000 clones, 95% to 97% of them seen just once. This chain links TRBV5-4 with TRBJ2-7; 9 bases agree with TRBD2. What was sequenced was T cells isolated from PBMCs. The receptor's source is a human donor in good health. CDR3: CASSLDERGAYEQYF. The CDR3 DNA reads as TGTGCCAGCAGCTTGGATGAGCGGGGGGCCTACGAGCAGTACTTC.